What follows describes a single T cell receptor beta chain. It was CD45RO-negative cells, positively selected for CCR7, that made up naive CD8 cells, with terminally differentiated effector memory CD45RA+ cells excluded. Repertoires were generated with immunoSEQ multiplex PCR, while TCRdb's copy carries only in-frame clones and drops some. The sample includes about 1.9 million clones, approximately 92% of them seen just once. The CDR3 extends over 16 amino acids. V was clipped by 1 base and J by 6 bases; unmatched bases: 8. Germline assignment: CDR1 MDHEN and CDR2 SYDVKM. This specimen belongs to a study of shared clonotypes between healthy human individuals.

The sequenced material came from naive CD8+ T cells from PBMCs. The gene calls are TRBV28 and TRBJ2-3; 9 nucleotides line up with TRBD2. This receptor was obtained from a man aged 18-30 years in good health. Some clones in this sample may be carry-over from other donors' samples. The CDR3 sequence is CASSLLAGEGWDTQYF. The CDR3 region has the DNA TGTGCCAGCAGTTTATTAGCGGGAGAGGGCTGGGATACGCAGTATTTT.